One and the same sample provided the 24 T cell receptor beta chains below, sequenced in a study of CXCR3-negative and CXCR3-positive naive CD8 T cells. Via 5' RACE with UMI labels, TRB cDNA libraries were prepared. TCRdb reanalyzed the 5' RACE reads and collapses them to one entry per CDR3 protein, without DNA. In total, the table holds about 81,000 distinct CDR3 sequences. Sequenced input: naive CXCR3- CD8+ T cells from blood. The subset is: CD45RO-CCR7+CD27+CD95- naive CD8+ T cells lacking CXCR3 (TNR3-). The receptor set was obtained from a human donor in good health. Some clones in this sample may be carry-over from other donors' samples.

The chain couples TRBV29-1 to TRBJ2-3. Germline V gene lookup returns CDR1 SQVTM and CDR2 ANQGSEA. The CDR3 has 12 amino acids. The chain's CDR3 is CSVVGFTDTQYF.

The chain recombines TRBV18 with TRBJ2-3; TCRdb outputs TRBD2, but without DNA this stays unchecked. The CDR3 is 15 residues long. Per the germline V gene, CDR1 is KGHSH and CDR2 is LQKENI. CDR3 amino acids: CASSPAGLAGDTQYF. Using reference TRBV18 and TRBJ2-3 for the parts outside the CDR3, the full variable domain is NAGVMQNPRHLVRRRGQEARLRCSPMKGHSHVYWYRQLPEEGLKFMVYLQKENIIDESGMPKERFSAEFPKEGPSILRIQQVVRGDSAAYFCASSPAGLAGDTQYFGPGTRLTVL.

This chain links TRBV27 with TRBJ2-3; there is no DNA to check the TCRdb D call of TRBD2. The CDR3 length is 16 residues. Germline V gene lookup returns CDR1 MNHEY and CDR2 SMNVEV (reference sequence). The CDR3 protein is CASSSLPTVGTDTQYF.

V gene TRBV25-1 combines with J gene TRBJ2-5; TCRdb outputs TRBD1, but without DNA this stays unchecked. This CDR3 has 14 amino acids. Germline CDR1 reads MGHDK; CDR2 reads SYGVNS. CDR3 residues: CASSDRDIRETQYF.

The V call is TRBV9, the J call TRBJ2-3; TCRdb indicates TRBD1, and absent DNA this call remains unverified. The CDR3 is made up of 15 amino acids. Germline-derived CDR1 and CDR2 are SGDLS and YYNGEE. This chain's CDR3 is CASSVGRTGTDTQYF. Based on the CDR3 plus reference TRBV9 and TRBJ2-3, the full variable domain is DSGVTQTPKHLITATGQRVTLRCSPRSGDLSVYWYQQSLDQGLQFLIQYYNGEERAKGNILERFSAQQFPDLHSELNLSSLELGDSALYFCASSVGRTGTDTQYFGPGTRLTVL.

This sequence joins TRBV7-9 and TRBJ1-5; TCRdb selects TRBD1, and the lack of DNA leaves this call unchecked. CDR3 length equals 18 residues. Per the germline V gene, CDR1 is SEHNR and CDR2 is FQNEAQ (reference sequence). The CDR3 is CASSLVPSDRDSNQPQHF.

The rearrangement joins TRBV2 to TRBJ1-2; TCRdb outputs TRBD1, but without DNA this stays unchecked. The V gene's germline CDR1 is SNHLY and CDR2 FYNNEI. The CDR3 is 15 residues long. CDR3 region: CASRLWTGPDYGYTF.

The chain carries TRBV29-1 and TRBJ2-1. The CDR3 covers 13 residues. The germline CDR1 and CDR2 sequences are SQVTM and ANQGSEA. This CDR3 reads CSAIDETYNEQFF.

V usage is TRBV7-9 and J usage is TRBJ2-1. The CDR3 consists of 18 residues. Germline-derived CDR1 and CDR2 are SEHNR and FQNEAQ (reference sequence). The CDR3 sequence: CASSQSISGESSYNEQFF.

The chain couples TRBV5-6 to TRBJ2-5. The CDR3 consists of 14 residues. CDR1 is SGHDT, CDR2 YYEEEE, per germline. CDR3 in amino acids: CASSLAVGQETQYF.

The V and J genes are TRBV7-8 and TRBJ2-2; TCRdb selects TRBD1, and the lack of DNA leaves this call unchecked. CDR1 SGHVS and CDR2 FQNEAQ come from the germline V gene. The CDR3 is 14 amino acids. CDR3 amino acids: CAIEQGINTGELFF.

The chain joins TRBV7-8 to TRBJ2-1; TCRdb's assignment of TRBD1 cannot be checked, as there is no DNA. Germline values: CDR1 SGHVS, CDR2 FQNEAQ. This CDR3 has 17 residues. CDR3 protein: CASSSFGTFSSYNEQFF.

This chain joins TRBV7-9 and TRBJ2-7. Germline assignment: CDR1 SEHNR and CDR2 FQNEAQ (reference sequence). The CDR3 covers 12 residues. This CDR3 is CASSLSGDEQYF.

V usage is TRBV5-1 and J usage is TRBJ2-7. The length of the CDR3 is 12 residues. In germline, CDR1 is SGHRS, CDR2 YFSETQ. The CDR3 sequence: CASSQVRNEQYF. The full variable domain, its missing parts supplied by reference TRBV5-1 and TRBJ2-7, is KAGVTQTPRYLIKTRGQQVTLSCSPISGHRSVSWYQQTPGQGLQFLFEYFSETQRNKGNFPGRFSGRQFSNSRSEMNVSTLELGDSALYLCASSQVRNEQYFGPGTRLTVT.

CDR3 region: CASSLRDRGYNEQFF. The chain uses TRBV12-3 or TRBV12-4 and TRBJ2-1; TCRdb designates TRBD1, a call that cannot be tested without DNA. The CDR3 sequence is 15 residues long.

The rearrangement links TRBV15 to TRBJ2-1; TCRdb proposes TRBD1, but this gene call is untestable without DNA. This CDR3 is built from 16 residues. From germline, CDR1 is LNHNV and CDR2 YYDKDF (reference sequence). The CDR3 spells CATSRDSSAPGDEQFF.

This chain connects TRBV2 to TRBJ2-7; TCRdb outputs TRBD2, but without DNA this stays unchecked. CDR1 SNHLY and CDR2 FYNNEI come from the germline V gene. The CDR3 sequence is 13 residues long. CDR3 protein: CASSRTGTREQYF.

The V call is TRBV7-9, the J call TRBJ2-3. This CDR3 contains 15 residues. Germline V gene data show CDR1 as SEHNR and CDR2 as FQNEAQ (reference sequence). The CDR3 reads CASRFSGLPTDTQYF.

The chain combines TRBV7-9 with TRBJ2-7; the TCRdb call, TRBD1, lacks DNA for checking. The CDR3 is 14 residues long. CDR1 SEHNR and CDR2 FQNEAQ come from the germline V gene (reference sequence). This chain's CDR3 is CASSPPGSAYEQYF.

The chain is built from TRBV2 and TRBJ2-7; TCRdb indicates TRBD2, and absent DNA this call remains unverified. Germline CDR1 SNHLY, CDR2 FYNNEI. The CDR3 spans 14 residues. CDR3 in amino acids: CASWPGLASYEQYF.

V usage is TRBV28 and J usage is TRBJ1-1; TCRdb indicates TRBD1, and absent DNA this call remains unverified. This CDR3 has 16 residues. Germline V gene sequence: CDR1 MDHEN, CDR2 SYDVKM. The CDR3 here is CASIRGTGTGNTEAFF.

The chain links TRBV6-2 or TRBV6-3 to TRBJ1-1; TCRdb lists TRBD1, though no DNA is available to test this call. The length of the CDR3 is 17 residues. Germline CDR1 MNHEY, CDR2 SVGEGT. The CDR3 loop reads CASSYDEQGVEDTEAFF.

This chain links TRBV9 with TRBJ2-2; TCRdb outputs TRBD1, but without DNA this stays unchecked. The germline gives CDR1 SGDLS, CDR2 YYNGEE. The CDR3 has 13 amino acids. The CDR3 loop is CASSIQGTGELFF.

The genes are TRBV29-1 and TRBJ2-1; the TCRdb D gene call, TRBD1, has no DNA to confirm it. Germline loops: CDR1 SQVTM, CDR2 ANQGSEA. The CDR3 has 12 residues. The CDR3 protein is CSARTGDFEQFF.